This section outlines one TCR beta chain sequence together with its context. Its antigen is still unknown. This entry comes from a study of OX40 agonist ivuxolimab in advanced cancers. Study in general: An agonistic anti-OX40 (CD134) antibody, ivuxolimab, was used to treat the patients. Findings and limits, study-wide: Average numbers of expanded clones were greater in CD8+ T cells than in CD4+. Blood T cells, both CD4+ and CD8+, expanded clonally by week 6 at 0.1 to 3.0 mg/kg.

Sampled blood was obtained at baseline, cycle 4 day 1, and cycle 7 day 1. This CDR3 is 14 amino acids long. Germline CDR1 and CDR2: MNHEY and SMNVEV (reference sequence). V was clipped by 6 bases and J by 7 bases; unmatched bases: 10. Generated by immunoSEQ multiplex PCR, the TCRdb table keeps only in-frame clones and is missing some. The sample lists 60,000 to 70,000 clones; around 90% were seen once. The sample in question was CD4+ or CD8+ T cells sorted from blood, obtained in a trial of the OX40 agonist ivuxolimab. This sequence joins TRBV27 and TRBJ2-5; 8 positions match TRBD1. The clonotype was recovered from an adult with an advanced solid tumor such as melanoma, head and neck, liver or kidney cancer. CDR3 residues: CASSTTGAGATQYF. For the CDR3, the DNA is TGTGCCAGCAGCACGACAGGGGCCGGCGCGACCCAGTACTTC.